The text below deals with one TCR beta chain. The antigen remains undetermined. V shed 5 bases and J 10 bases; nucleotides not matched to a gene: 10. Germline CDR1 SQVTM, CDR2 ANQGSEA. The CDR3 consists of 12 residues. The treatment denotes: 19 received Ad26.COV2.S at low or high dose, single or two shots; 5 received placebo; per-sample allocation not given. The investigators took samples on day 63 after the first vaccine or placebo injection. This sample was included in a study of Ad26.COV2.S vaccination and SARS-CoV-2 variants. For the study at large: In the COV1001 trial, the donor was in the Ad26.COV2.S arm.

TCRdb's copy holds only in-frame clones and misses some; the assay was immunoSEQ multiplex PCR. The sample has a few hundred thousand clones; roughly 88% are singletons. Study results and limitations: Vaccinees displayed broader spike-specific TCR repertoires than placebo recipients. Responses of T cells in total may have been underestimated by the TCR breadth and depth analyses. In vaccinated individuals, spike-specific CD8+ and CD4+ T cell responses reportedly displayed substantial breadth.

The rearrangement links TRBV29-1 to TRBJ1-2; 7 bases fit TRBD1. Specimen: peripheral blood, collected in a trial of Ad26.COV2.S vaccine versus placebo. This TCR derives from a person between 18 and 65 years old who received the Ad26.COV2.S COVID-19 vaccine or a placebo. CDR3: CSVTGTARDYTF. CDR3 sequence (DNA): TGCAGCGTTACCGGGACAGCCCGCGACTACACCTTC.